The T cell receptor beta chain under discussion was sequenced for a study of blood T cell repertoires in COVID-19. At the level of the study: The origin of the acute and convalescent COVID-19 samples was the United States, Italy and Spain. The cDNA or gDNA used as material had been derived from T cells, B-cell-depleted T cells, or PBMCs.

From germline, CDR1 is MNHEY and CDR2 SVGAGI. The CDR3 has 14 amino acids. The V gene end was trimmed by 6 bases and the J gene end by 4 bases; junction bases not matched to a gene: 6. How the authors handled the data: From reference gene primer amplification, estimates of nucleated cell counts were derived. Profiled with immunoSEQ multiplex PCR; TCRdb holds only in-frame clones, not every one. V, J and clone size are taken as reported in that table, and D and trimming were inferred from the DNA itself. The profile shows about 51,000 clones, 65% to 90% of them singletons. The specimen sequenced was peripheral blood. The chain employs TRBV6-5 and TRBJ2-1, with TRBD2 matching over 7 bases. This sequence was found in a man aged 60-69 years with acute or convalescent COVID-19. The CDR3 DNA follows: TGTGCCAGCAGAGAGGACGGGGGGTACAATGAGCAGTTCTTC. This sequence encodes CASREDGGYNEQFF.